These T cell receptor beta chains were read from a single sample in a study of spatial heterogeneity in lung cancer. TCRdb redid the calling of the 5' RACE reads with MiXCR, one entry per CDR3 protein. The table has a few thousand distinct CDR3 sequences, under 10% seen once; the top ten hold 5% to 7%. The sequences come from lung tumor tissue, collected at surgery. These receptors all stem from a female donor with early-stage non-small cell lung cancer. CDR3s include the opening cysteine and the closing phenylalanine or tryptophan. The D gene is left open where the match is weak.

>TRBD1|TRBJ2-5|TRBV12-5
CASAAKGTGGKETQYF
>TRBD2|TRBJ2-5|TRBV6-1
CASSETASGAETQYF
>TRBD2|TRBJ2-1|TRBV11-2
CASSLGGLAGARYNEQFF
>TRBD2|TRBJ2-1|TRBV12-3/TRBV12-4
CASRDFAGLARDEQFF
>NA|TRBJ1-2|TRBV4-3
CASSQIGGNYGYTF
>NA|TRBJ2-7|TRBV27
CASSRGGRSYEQYF
>TRBD1|TRBJ1-6|TRBV5-4
CASSQGQGLQNSPLHF
>NA|TRBJ2-3|TRBV7-2
CASSLVGLVTDTQYF
>NA|TRBJ2-2|TRBV23-1
CASSHTNTGELFF
>TRBD1|TRBJ2-1|TRBV29-1
CSVLGQGVYNEQFF
>TRBD2|TRBJ2-1|TRBV5-1
CASSLSVVAGGSYNEQFF
>NA|TRBJ2-5|TRBV3-1
CASSRARQETQYF
>NA|TRBJ1-1|TRBV3-1
CASSQPSWDSGGNTEAFF
>NA|TRBJ1-4|TRBV15
CATSRDRGEFEKLFF
>TRBD1|TRBJ1-5|TRBV10-3
CAIKGTGDNQPQHF
>TRBD2|TRBJ2-1|TRBV4-1
CASSPGYGGASDEQFF
>TRBD1|TRBJ2-3|TRBV5-1
CASSLARGRGDTQYF
>NA|TRBJ1-1|TRBV20-1
CSARRTSLNTEAFF
>NA|TRBJ2-2|TRBV7-6
CASSLSATSTGELFF
>TRBD2|TRBJ2-2|TRBV28
CASSLFDLAGGPGELFF
>NA|TRBJ1-4|TRBV7-2
CASSRKGFATNEKLFF
>NA|TRBJ2-6|TRBV6-2/TRBV6-3
CASSYPQGYGANVLTF
>NA|TRBJ1-5|TRBV6-1
CASSNQPQHF
>NA|TRBJ2-5|TRBV5-1
CASSYYSMQETQYF
>TRBD2|TRBJ2-1|TRBV30
CAWSVKRGGPDEQFF
>NA|TRBJ2-7|TRBV7-2
CASSWDFAGEQYF
>NA|TRBJ2-3|TRBV6-2/TRBV6-3
CASNLRGPTDTQYF
>TRBD1|TRBJ2-4|TRBV11-1
CASGGQTAKNIQYF
>TRBD1|TRBJ2-7|TRBV5-8
CASSEGQPESYEQYF
>TRBD2|TRBJ2-5|TRBV9
CASSDSGGRETQYF
>TRBD1|TRBJ2-7|TRBV11-1
CASSRTGSREQYF
>NA|TRBJ2-3|TRBV6-2/TRBV6-3
CASSYSSTDTQYF
>NA|TRBJ1-2|TRBV5-1
CASSGDFGIRSSGYTF
>NA|TRBJ2-3|TRBV11-2
CASSLRGGDTQYF
>NA|TRBJ1-1|TRBV7-8
CASSLSGARNTEAFF
>TRBD2|TRBJ2-1|TRBV20-1
CSASLGRGGSGNEQFF
>NA|TRBJ2-3|TRBV29-1
CSVRTGDTQYF
>TRBD2|TRBJ2-2|TRBV29-1
CSVAGLAGPGELFF
>NA|TRBJ2-1|TRBV27
CASSLSGYSDNEQFF